This T cell receptor beta chain came from a study of cytomegalovirus exposure and HLA in healthy donors. Across the whole study: Of roughly 400 genotyped donors, more than 65% grouped in the Caucasian-associated ancestry cluster.

Notes on the study in general: HLA-A and HLA-B allele assignments for most subjects were reportedly predicted accurately using TCR beta sequences. A later analysis showed HLA-associated TCR beta chains outstripping equally common others in clonal expansion.

As for this clone: The antigen is unknown.

From germline, CDR1 is LGHNA and CDR2 YSLEER. The CDR3 has 15 amino acids. The V and J ends lost 4 bases and 1 base respectively, with 10 bases between them. The PCR was carried out with 60 Vbeta primers and 13 Jbeta primers. This table comes from immunoSEQ multiplex PCR, and its TCRdb copy is limited to in-frame clones, with some not included. This sample has about 200,000 clones, with 77% found just once. The gene calls are TRBV4-3 and TRBJ1-4, with D possibly matching TRBD1 (5 bases). Specimen: PBMCs. The receptor was isolated from a woman between 25 and 40 years old in good health and CMV-seropositive. DNA of the CDR3: TGCGCCAGCAGCCGACAGCAGTTAACTAATGAAAAACTGTTTTTT. It encodes CASSRQQLTNEKLFF.